This T cell receptor beta chain emerged from a study of T cell responses to AZD1222 COVID-19 vaccine. Across the whole study: Investigators merged groups given second doses at roughly 4 or roughly 12 weeks. Study results and limitations: Following two doses of AZD1222, Spike-specific TCR breadth and depth rose. Clonal diversity was possibly underestimated; the donors were predominantly white British and more often female. Reportedly, nearly half the spike-specific TCRs target unmutated variant regions.

Some clones are missing from TCRdb's copy, which holds only in-frame ones; the method was immunoSEQ multiplex PCR. The table lists some 110,000 clones, 82% of them singletons, with 5% in the top ten. This clone was detected only a few times. Its cognate antigen is unknown. CDR3 length: 15 residues. The V end lost 2 bases, the J end lost 1 base, and 11 bases lay between the germline ends. The germline V gene encodes CDR1 MNHEY and CDR2 SVGAGI. This rearrangement joins TRBV6-5 to TRBJ1-1; perhaps TRBD1 as D (5 bases). Sequencing used peripheral blood, obtained on day 0 of AZD1222 vaccination. The sequence was obtained from an adult in good health. In DNA, the CDR3 is TGTGCCAGCAGTTACCGGGGGTTAGGGAACACTGAAGCTTTCTTT. Translation gives CASSYRGLGNTEAFF.